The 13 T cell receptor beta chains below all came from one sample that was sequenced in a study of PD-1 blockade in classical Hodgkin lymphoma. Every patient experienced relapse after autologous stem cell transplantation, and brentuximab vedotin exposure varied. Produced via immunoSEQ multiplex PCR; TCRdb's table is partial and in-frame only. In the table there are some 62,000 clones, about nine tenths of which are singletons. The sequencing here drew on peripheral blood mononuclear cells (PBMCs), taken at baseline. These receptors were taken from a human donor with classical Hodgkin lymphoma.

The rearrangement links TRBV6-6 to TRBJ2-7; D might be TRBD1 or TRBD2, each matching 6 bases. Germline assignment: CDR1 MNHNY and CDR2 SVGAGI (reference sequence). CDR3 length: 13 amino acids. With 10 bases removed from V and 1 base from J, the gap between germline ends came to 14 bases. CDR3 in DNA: TGTGCCACCCTGGAGGGGGGATCCTACGAGCAGTACTTC. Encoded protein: CATLEGGSYEQYF.

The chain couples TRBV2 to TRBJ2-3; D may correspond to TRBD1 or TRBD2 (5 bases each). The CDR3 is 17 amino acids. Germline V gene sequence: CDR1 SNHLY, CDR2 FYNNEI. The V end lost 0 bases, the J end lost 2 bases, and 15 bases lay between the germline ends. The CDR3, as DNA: TGTGCCAGCAGTGAAGCGCCCCGGGGACCCCTCACAGATACGCAGTATTTT. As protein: CASSEAPRGPLTDTQYF. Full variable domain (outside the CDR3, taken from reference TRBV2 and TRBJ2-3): EPEVTQTPSHQVTQMGQEVILRCVPISNHLYFYWYRQILGQKVEFLVSFYNNEISEKSEIFDDQFSVERPDGSNFTLKIRSTKLEDSAMYFCASSEAPRGPLTDTQYFGPGTRLTVL.

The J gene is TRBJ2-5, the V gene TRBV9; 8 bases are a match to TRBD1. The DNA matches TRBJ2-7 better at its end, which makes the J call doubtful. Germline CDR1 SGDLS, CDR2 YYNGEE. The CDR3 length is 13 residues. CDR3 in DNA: TGTGCCAGCAGCGCGACAGGGGCCTACGAGCAGTACTTC. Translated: CASSATGAYEQYF.

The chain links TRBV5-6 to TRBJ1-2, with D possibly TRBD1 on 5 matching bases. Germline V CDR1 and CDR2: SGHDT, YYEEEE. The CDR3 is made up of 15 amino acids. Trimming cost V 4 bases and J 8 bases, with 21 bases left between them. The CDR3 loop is CASSPGTGDERGYTF. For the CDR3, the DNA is TGTGCCAGCAGCCCAGGGACGGGAGACGAGAGGGGCTACACCTTC. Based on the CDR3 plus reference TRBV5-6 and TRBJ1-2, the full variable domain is DAGVTQSPTHLIKTRGQQVTLRCSPKSGHDTVSWYQQALGQGPQFIFQYYEEEERQRGNFPDRFSGHQFPNYSSELNVNALLLGDSALYLCASSPGTGDERGYTFGSGTRLTVV.

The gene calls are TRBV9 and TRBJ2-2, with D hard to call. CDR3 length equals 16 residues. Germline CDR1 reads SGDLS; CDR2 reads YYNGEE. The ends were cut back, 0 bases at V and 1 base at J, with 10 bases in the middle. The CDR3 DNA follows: TGTGCCAGCAGCGTAGCGGCACAGAAGAACACCGGGGAGCTGTTTTTT. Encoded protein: CASSVAAQKNTGELFF.

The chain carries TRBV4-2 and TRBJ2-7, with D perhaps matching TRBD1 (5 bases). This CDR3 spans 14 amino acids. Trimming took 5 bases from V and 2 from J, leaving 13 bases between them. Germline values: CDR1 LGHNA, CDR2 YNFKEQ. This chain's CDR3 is CASSKHRIAYEQYF. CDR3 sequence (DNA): TGTGCCAGCAGCAAACACAGGATAGCCTACGAGCAGTACTTC.

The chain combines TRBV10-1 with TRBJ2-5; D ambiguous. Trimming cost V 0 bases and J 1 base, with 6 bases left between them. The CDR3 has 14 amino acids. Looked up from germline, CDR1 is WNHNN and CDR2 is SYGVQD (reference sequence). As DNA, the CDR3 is TGCGCCAGCAGTGAGTCCACGGGCCAAGAGACCCAGTACTTC. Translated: CASSESTGQETQYF.

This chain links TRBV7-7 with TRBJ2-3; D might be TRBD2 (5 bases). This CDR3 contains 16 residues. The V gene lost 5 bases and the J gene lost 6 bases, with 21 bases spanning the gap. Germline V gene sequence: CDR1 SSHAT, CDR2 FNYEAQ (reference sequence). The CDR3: CASSRPREPSRDTQYF. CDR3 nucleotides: TGTGCCAGCAGCCGCCCGAGGGAGCCGAGTAGGGATACGCAGTATTTT.

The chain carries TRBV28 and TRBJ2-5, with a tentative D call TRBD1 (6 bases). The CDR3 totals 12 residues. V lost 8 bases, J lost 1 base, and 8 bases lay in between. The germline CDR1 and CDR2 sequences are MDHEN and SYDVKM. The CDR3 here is CASWTVQETQYF. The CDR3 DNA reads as TGTGCCAGCTGGACAGTCCAAGAGACCCAGTACTTC.

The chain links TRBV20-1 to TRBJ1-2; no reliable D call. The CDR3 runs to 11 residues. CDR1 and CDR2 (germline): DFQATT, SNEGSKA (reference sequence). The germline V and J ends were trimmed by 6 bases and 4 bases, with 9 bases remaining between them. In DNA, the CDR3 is TGCAGTGCCCCCCTGGTCTATGGCTACACCTTC. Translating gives CSAPLVYGYTF.

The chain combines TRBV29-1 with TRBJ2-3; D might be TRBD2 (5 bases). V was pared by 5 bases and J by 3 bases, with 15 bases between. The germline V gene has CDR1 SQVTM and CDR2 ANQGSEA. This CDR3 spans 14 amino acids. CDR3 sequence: CSVRGSFLTDTQYF. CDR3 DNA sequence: TGCAGCGTTCGCGGGTCCTTTCTTACAGATACGCAGTATTTT.

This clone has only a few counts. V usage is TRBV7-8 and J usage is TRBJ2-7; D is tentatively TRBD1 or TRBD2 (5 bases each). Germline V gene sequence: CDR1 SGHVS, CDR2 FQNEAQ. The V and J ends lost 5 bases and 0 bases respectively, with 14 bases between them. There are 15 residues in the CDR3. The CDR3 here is CASSVYQGPSYEQYF. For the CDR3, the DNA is TGTGCCAGCAGCGTCTACCAGGGACCCTCCTACGAGCAGTACTTC.

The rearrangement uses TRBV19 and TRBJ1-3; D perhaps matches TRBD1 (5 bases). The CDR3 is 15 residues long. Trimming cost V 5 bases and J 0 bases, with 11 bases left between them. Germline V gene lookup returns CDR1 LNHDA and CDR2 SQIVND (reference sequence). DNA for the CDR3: TGTGCCAGTAGTTCCGGGACGGACTCTGGAAACACCATATATTTT. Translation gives CASSSGTDSGNTIYF.